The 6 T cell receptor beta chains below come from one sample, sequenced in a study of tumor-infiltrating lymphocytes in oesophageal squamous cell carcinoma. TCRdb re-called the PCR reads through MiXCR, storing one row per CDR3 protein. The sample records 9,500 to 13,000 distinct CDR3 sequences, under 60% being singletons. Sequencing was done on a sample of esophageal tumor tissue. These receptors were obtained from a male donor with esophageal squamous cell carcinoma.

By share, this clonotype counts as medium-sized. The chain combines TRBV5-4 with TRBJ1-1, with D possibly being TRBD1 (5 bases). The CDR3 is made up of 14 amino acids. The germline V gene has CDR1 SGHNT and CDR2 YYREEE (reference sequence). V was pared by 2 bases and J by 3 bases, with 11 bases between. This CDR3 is CASSFTGVDTEAFF. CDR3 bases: TGTGCCAGCAGCTTCACAGGTGTGGACACTGAAGCTTTCTTT.

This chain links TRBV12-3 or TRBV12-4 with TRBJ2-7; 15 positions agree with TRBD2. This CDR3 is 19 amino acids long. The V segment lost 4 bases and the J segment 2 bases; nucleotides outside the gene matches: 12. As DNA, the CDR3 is TGTGCCAGCAGTTACTCGGGACTAGCGGGAGGCGGGCGGGCCTACGAGCAGTACTTC. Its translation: CASSYSGLAGGGRAYEQYF.

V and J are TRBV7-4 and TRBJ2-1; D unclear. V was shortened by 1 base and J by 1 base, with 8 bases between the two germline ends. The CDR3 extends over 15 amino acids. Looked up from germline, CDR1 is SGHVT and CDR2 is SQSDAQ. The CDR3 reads CASSLGRGSYNEQFF. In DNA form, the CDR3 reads TGTGCCAGCAGCTTAGGGCGTGGTTCCTACAATGAGCAGTTCTTC.

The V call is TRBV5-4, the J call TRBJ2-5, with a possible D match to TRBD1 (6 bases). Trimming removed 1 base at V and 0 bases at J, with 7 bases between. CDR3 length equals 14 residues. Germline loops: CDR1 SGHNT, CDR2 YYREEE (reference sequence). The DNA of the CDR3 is TGTGCCAGCAGCTTGAGGACAGACCAAGAGACCCAGTACTTC. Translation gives CASSLRTDQETQYF.

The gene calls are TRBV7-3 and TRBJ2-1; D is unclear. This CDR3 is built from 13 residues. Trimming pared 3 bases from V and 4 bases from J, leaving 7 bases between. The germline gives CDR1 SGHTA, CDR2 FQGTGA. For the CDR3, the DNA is TGTGCCAGCAGCTTCTTCCCATACAATGAGCAGTTCTTC. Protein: CASSFFPYNEQFF.

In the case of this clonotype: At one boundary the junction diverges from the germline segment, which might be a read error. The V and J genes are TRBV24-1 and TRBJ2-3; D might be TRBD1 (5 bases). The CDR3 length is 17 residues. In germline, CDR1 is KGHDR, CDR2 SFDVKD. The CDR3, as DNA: TGTGCCACCAGTGATTTCCATTTCGCAGGGAACGCGAATGAGCAGTTCTTT. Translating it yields CATSDFHFAGNANEQFF.